This T cell receptor (beta chain) was captured by sequencing in a study of blood T cell repertoires in COVID-19. Study as a whole: COVID-19 samples, acute and convalescent, were from the United States, Italy and Spain. T cells, B-cell-depleted T cells, or PBMCs provided the cDNA or gDNA that served as material.

TCRdb keeps only in-frame clones here, not all; method: immunoSEQ multiplex PCR. The table shows a few hundred thousand clones, with more than 90% occurring only once. CDR1 is SGHRS and CDR2 is YFSETQ in the germline V gene. Trimming pared 7 bases from V and 1 base from J, leaving 11 bases between. The CDR3 is made up of 13 amino acids. Sequenced sample: peripheral blood. This rearrangement joins TRBV5-1 to TRBJ1-1; the D gene is possibly TRBD1 (5 bases). The receptor comes from a person between 18 and 35 years old with COVID-19, enrolled during active disease. The CDR3 nucleotides are TGCGCCAGCGGAAAGACAGAGAACACTGAAGCTTTCTTT. Its protein product is CASGKTENTEAFF.